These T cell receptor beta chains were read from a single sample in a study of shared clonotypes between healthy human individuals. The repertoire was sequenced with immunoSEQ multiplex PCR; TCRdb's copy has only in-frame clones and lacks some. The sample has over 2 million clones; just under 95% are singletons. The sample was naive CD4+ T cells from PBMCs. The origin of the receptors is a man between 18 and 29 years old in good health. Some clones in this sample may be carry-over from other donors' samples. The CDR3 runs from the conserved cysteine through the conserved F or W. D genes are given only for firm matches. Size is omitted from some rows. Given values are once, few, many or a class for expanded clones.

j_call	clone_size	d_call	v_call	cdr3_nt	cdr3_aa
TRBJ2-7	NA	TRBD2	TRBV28	TGTGCCAGCAGTTTGGGACTAGCCCTGAGCTCCTACGAGCAGTACTTC	CASSLGLALSSYEQYF
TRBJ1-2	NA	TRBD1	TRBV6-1	TGTGCCATACAGGGGGGAGCTAACTATGGCTACACCTTC	CAIQGGANYGYTF
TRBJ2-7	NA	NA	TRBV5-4	TGTGCCAGCAGCTTGGTAACTAGGGGTAGTGAGCAGTACTTC	CASSLVTRGSEQYF
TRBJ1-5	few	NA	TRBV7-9	TGTGCCAGCAGCCTCCGACAAGAAAAGCATTTT	CASSLRQEKHF
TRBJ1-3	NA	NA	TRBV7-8	TGTGCCAGCAGCCCGACTGGTGGAAACACCATATATTTT	CASSPTGGNTIYF
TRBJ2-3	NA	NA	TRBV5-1	TGCGCCAGCAGCCCTTATTTCGATACGCAGTATTTT	CASSPYFDTQYF
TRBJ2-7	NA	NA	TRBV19	TGTGCCAGTAGTGTCTTAGGTGATATCTACGAGCAGTACTTC	CASSVLGDIYEQYF
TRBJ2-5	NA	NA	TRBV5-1	TGCGCCAGCAGCTTGGTTGACAGGACAGAGACCCAGTACTTC	CASSLVDRTETQYF
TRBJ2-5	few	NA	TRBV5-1	TGCGCCAGCAGCTTGCAGGGTCAAGAGACCCAGTACTTC	CASSLQGQETQYF
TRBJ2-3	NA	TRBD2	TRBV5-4	TGTGCCAGCAGCCCACTAGCGGCTAGCACAGATACGCAGTATTTT	CASSPLAASTDTQYF
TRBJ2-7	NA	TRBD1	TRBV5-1	TGCGCCAGCAGCTTGGCCGGGACAGGGGTCGGCGAGCAGTACTTC	CASSLAGTGVGEQYF
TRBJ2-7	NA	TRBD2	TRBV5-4	TGTGCCAGCAGCTTGGCTCGCGGGAGCTACGAGCAGTACTTC	CASSLARGSYEQYF